This entry lists 18 T cell receptor beta chains sequenced from one sample in a study of blood T cell repertoires in COVID-19. Libraries were prepared by immunoSEQ multiplex PCR; TCRdb keeps only in-frame clonotypes and omits some of them. The sample consists of about 150,000 clones, over 75% of them appearing once. Sequenced input: peripheral blood. These receptor sequences come from a middle-aged woman with acute or convalescent COVID-19.

The chain is built from TRBV5-1 and TRBJ2-6; D not certain. The length of the CDR3 is 16 residues. The V gene's germline CDR1 is SGHRS and CDR2 YFSETQ. The ends were cut back, 0 bases at V and 0 bases at J, with 7 bases in the middle. The CDR3 loop is CASSLAPSSGANVLTF. Written as DNA, the CDR3 is TGCGCCAGCAGCTTGGCCCCCAGCTCTGGGGCCAACGTCCTGACTTTC.

V is TRBV11-2 and J is TRBJ1-4; the D gene is possibly TRBD1 (6 bases). This CDR3 comprises 14 residues. Between the trimmed V and J ends, which lost 2 bases and 7 bases, there was a span of 11 bases. Germline assignment: CDR1 SGHAT and CDR2 FQNNGV. The CDR3 sequence is CASSLTTGREKLFF. The CDR3 DNA follows: TGTGCCAGCAGCTTAACCACAGGGCGTGAAAAACTGTTTTTT.

This chain links TRBV3-1 (or the pseudogene TRBV3-2) with TRBJ2-7; D is perhaps TRBD1 (6 bases). Trimming pared 0 bases from V and 2 bases from J, leaving 26 bases between. Germline lookup yields CDR1 LGHDT and CDR2 YNNKEL (reference sequence). The CDR3 runs to 20 residues. CDR3 bases: TGTGCCAGCAGCCAAGATTGGCCAAATAGGGACAACCTATTGACCTACGAGCAGTACTTC. It codes for CASSQDWPNRDNLLTYEQYF.

This clone was observed a single time. The chain carries TRBV19 and TRBJ2-5, with 10 bases fitting TRBD2. Germline CDR1 is LNHDA and CDR2 is SQIVND (reference sequence). The CDR3 has 13 residues. J lost 5 bases, V lost 7 bases, and 4 bases had no gene match. As DNA, the CDR3 is TGTGCCAGTACTAGCGGGAGTTGGGAGACCCAGTACTTC. This codes for CASTSGSWETQYF.

CDR3 nucleotide sequence: TGTGCCAGCAGTTTACCAGGGGCGGGTGGCTACACCTTC. Translated, it gives CASSLPGAGGYTF. This chain uses TRBV12-3 or TRBV12-4 with TRBJ1-2; D may be TRBD1 (6 bases). CDR3 length: 13 amino acids. The V gene lost 2 bases and the J gene lost 7 bases, with 11 bases spanning the gap.

This chain connects TRBV6-5 to TRBJ1-6; weak D call: TRBD1 (6 bases). Germline V lookup: CDR1 MNHEY, CDR2 SVGAGI. The CDR3 consists of 14 residues. The ends were cut back, 6 bases at V and 7 bases at J, with 13 bases in the middle. CDR3 residues: CASSLGAGNSPLHF. The CDR3 nucleotides read TGTGCCAGCAGCTTGGGGGCCGGGAATTCACCCCTCCACTTT.

The chain combines TRBV10-3 with TRBJ1-1; D remains unclear. V shed 7 bases and J shed 4 bases, with 16 bases lying between them. The germline gives CDR1 ENHRY, CDR2 SYGVKD. The CDR3 loop spans 14 amino acids. DNA for the CDR3: TGTGCCATCATGAATTCGGTGCGAATCACTGAAGCTTTCTTT. Amino acid sequence: CAIMNSVRITEAFF.

This chain joins TRBV11-3 and TRBJ2-7; unclear D gene. Germline V gene data show CDR1 as SGHNT and CDR2 as YENEEA. The V end was cut by 1 base, the J end by 2 bases, with 12 bases between. This CDR3 comprises 15 residues. CDR3 sequence: CASSLGPFLAYEQYF. In nucleotides, the CDR3 is TGTGCCAGCAGCTTAGGTCCTTTTTTAGCCTACGAGCAGTACTTC.

This chain connects TRBV12-3 or TRBV12-4 to TRBJ1-1, with 7 bases fitting TRBD1. The CDR3 runs 13 residues. The V segment lost 5 bases and the J segment 4 bases; nucleotides outside the gene matches: 4. CDR3 amino acids: CASSPYRGTEAFF. The CDR3 DNA sequence: TGTGCCAGCAGTCCTTACAGGGGCACTGAAGCTTTCTTT.

This chain connects TRBV7-9 to TRBJ1-6; D remains unclear. The V gene lost 2 bases and the J gene lost 5 bases, with 4 bases spanning the gap. This CDR3 is 13 amino acids long. The germline V gene encodes CDR1 SEHNR and CDR2 FQNEAQ (reference sequence). CDR3 nucleotides: TGTGCCAGCAGCTTACAGAATAATTCACCCCTCCACTTT. Translated: CASSLQNNSPLHF.

This chain connects TRBV15 to TRBJ2-7; TRBD1 agrees at 12 bases. Germline assignment: CDR1 LNHNV and CDR2 YYDKDF (reference sequence). The J segment lost 2 bases and the V segment lost 5 bases, leaving 4 bases of the junction unmatched. CDR3 length: 15 residues. The CDR3: CATSGGTGGPYEQYF. DNA of the CDR3: TGTGCCACCAGCGGAGGGACAGGGGGCCCCTACGAGCAGTACTTC.

V usage is TRBV20-1 and J usage is TRBJ2-3; D is uncertain. This CDR3 is 11 amino acids long. Between the trimmed V and J ends, which lost 5 bases and 5 bases, there was a span of 8 bases. CDR1 is DFQATT, CDR2 SNEGSKA, per germline (reference sequence). The DNA for the CDR3 is TGCAGTGCTGGAAGGAGAGATACGCAGTATTTT. Protein product: CSAGRRDTQYF.

This clone has just a few counts. J is TRBJ1-5 and V is TRBV7-2; 9 positions match TRBD1. The germline gives CDR1 SGHTA, CDR2 FQGNSA. This CDR3 comprises 16 residues. The V gene end was trimmed by 4 bases and the J gene end by 6 bases; junction bases not matched to a gene: 10. As DNA, the CDR3 is TGTGCCAGCAGCTCCATAGACAGGGGGTTTAGTCAGCCCCAGCATTTT. Its translation is CASSSIDRGFSQPQHF.

The V call is TRBV28, the J call TRBJ2-1; possible D gene TRBD2, 6 bases. The CDR3 runs to 15 residues. Trimming took 2 bases from V and 6 from J, leaving 14 bases between them. Germline loops: CDR1 MDHEN, CDR2 SYDVKM. The CDR3 DNA reads as TGTGCCAGCAGTTTAATCCCCTCCGGGGGCAATGAGCAGTTCTTC. Protein sequence: CASSLIPSGGNEQFF.

The rearrangement uses TRBV11-3 and TRBJ2-7; D might be TRBD1 (6 bases). V lost 5 bases and J lost 1, with 9 bases in between. CDR3 length equals 13 residues. Germline values: CDR1 SGHNT, CDR2 YENEEA. The CDR3 DNA reads TGTGCCAGCAGCAAACAGGGATCCTACGAGCAGTACTTC. Translated: CASSKQGSYEQYF.

The chain couples TRBV18 to TRBJ2-4; 9 bases match TRBD2. The V segment lost 2 bases and the J segment 3 bases; nucleotides outside the gene matches: 2. Per germline, CDR1 KGHSH and CDR2 LQKENI. The CDR3 is 15 residues long. The chain's CDR3 is CASSPVAGVKNIQYF. The CDR3 region has the DNA TGTGCCAGCTCACCAGTAGCGGGAGTCAAAAACATTCAGTACTTC.

The chain carries TRBV27 and TRBJ1-6; no reliable D call. V was pared by 6 bases and J by 0 bases, with 6 bases between. The germline V gene has CDR1 MNHEY and CDR2 SMNVEV (reference sequence). This CDR3 region has 14 residues. The CDR3 DNA follows: TGTGCCAGCAGGCCTAGCTCCTATAATTCACCCCTCCACTTT. Translated: CASRPSSYNSPLHF.

This sequence joins TRBV15 and TRBJ2-1; 11 bases agree with TRBD2. The V gene's germline CDR1 is LNHNV and CDR2 YYDKDF (reference sequence). This CDR3 is built from 17 residues. After removal of 2 bases from V and 5 bases from J, the junction contained 8 bases not matched to a gene. The CDR3: CATSRLILAGGNNEQFF. CDR3 DNA sequence: TGTGCCACCAGCAGACTCATTCTAGCGGGAGGTAACAATGAGCAGTTCTTC.